This paragraph reports one T cell receptor beta chain. This record comes from a study of blood T cell repertoires in COVID-19. CDR1 and CDR2 from the germline V gene are SGHDN and FVKESK. Trimming stripped 5 bases from V and 2 bases from J, with 10 bases between. The CDR3 length is 15 residues. Here immunoSEQ multiplex PCR was the method, and the copy in TCRdb shows in-frame clones only, minus some. The data contain more than 25,000 clones, 87% of them seen just once; the ten biggest clones take up around 5.4%. Sequences were obtained from peripheral blood. The TCR was taken from a man aged 55-75 years with active COVID-19. The V gene is TRBV14, the J gene TRBJ1-6, with a tentative D call TRBD1 (5 bases). CDR3 loop: CASSFGGTYNSPLHF. The DNA of the CDR3 is TGTGCCAGCAGCTTCGGGGGTACCTATAATTCACCCCTCCACTTT.